This T cell receptor beta chain was documented in a study of blood T cell repertoires in COVID-19. Across the study: Donors in the United States, Italy and Spain gave samples during acute or convalescent COVID-19.

Sequencing used immunoSEQ multiplex PCR; TCRdb keeps in-frame clones, though not all of them. The sample contains 140,000 or so clones, around 85% of which appear only once. Sequenced sample: peripheral blood. This receptor was obtained from a woman over 75 with acute or convalescent COVID-19.

The CDR3 nucleotides read TGTGCCAGCAGGGCCCGGACAGGGGGGTATGAAAAACTGTTTTTT. It is translated as CASRARTGGYEKLFF. V usage is TRBV2 and J usage is TRBJ1-4; 10 bases fit TRBD1. The CDR3 contains 15 residues. Germline loops: CDR1 SNHLY, CDR2 FYNNEI. With 6 bases clipped from V and 6 bases from J, the junction kept 7 bases outside the gene matches.